This passage covers 8 T cell receptor beta chains from one sample sequenced in a study of tumor-infiltrating lymphocytes in primary liver carcinoma listed by TCRdb under 2017. TCRdb records Illumina HiSeq 2500 as the sequencer. Using a constant-region primer and ProtoScript II reverse transcriptase, TCRbeta-specific cDNA was reverse-transcribed from 500 ng total RNA. TCRbeta libraries were built with three nested multiplex PCR rounds, a slightly modified ARM-PCR procedure. Multiplex TRBV1-TRBV30 forward primers and a Cbeta reverse primer were used in the first two PCR rounds, each of which was run for around 9 cycles. The raw public data were reprocessed by TCRdb itself: fastp quality trimming at Q25, MiXCR clonotype calling, in-frame beta chains only. CDR3 protein sequences are deduplicated, and each keeps its most common genes and DNA. The sample data list 100,000 to 150,000 distinct CDR3 sequences, and 65% of these were observed just once. Around 9.3% of the sample is in the top ten clones.

Total RNA and DNA were co-extracted from 20-30 mg of bulk tissue with the AllPrep DNA/RNA mini kit, without cell sorting. Sequenced: liver tumor tissue from sampling region 1. Read against the paper, the sample's cell subset or site label means: tumor region T1, superior pole. The source is a woman aged 55-69 years with primary liver carcinoma and hepatitis B virus infection.

About this clonotype: Since no conserved phenylalanine or tryptophan closes the CDR3, a read error is the likely cause. No DNA is shown, since the ends of the CDR3 on it are uncertain; the CDR3 is the one TCRdb lists. This chain links TRBV11-2 with TRBJ2-3. The CDR3 has 13 amino acids, counting both end residues. Germline CDR1 SGHAT, CDR2 FQNNGV. CDR3 sequence reads: CASSLDRIDTQYS.

Regarding this clonotype: A much larger clone lies a single base off, so this may be a read error. The rearrangement uses TRBV6-5 and TRBJ1-1; possible D gene TRBD1, 6 bases. This CDR3 region has 14 residues. In germline, CDR1 is MNHEY, CDR2 SVGAGI. CDR3 in DNA: TGTGCCAACAGTTACTCGACCGGGAGGGGGGAAGCTTTCTTT. This codes for CANSYSTGRGEAFF.

This chain links TRBV28 with TRBJ2-1, with D unresolved. This CDR3 spans 17 amino acids. The germline gives CDR1 MDHEN, CDR2 SYDVKM. With 7 bases removed from V and 0 bases from J, the gap between germline ends came to 19 bases. As DNA, the CDR3 is TGTGCCAGCATTTCACTTGGCATGGCCTACTCCTACAATGAGCAGTTCTTC. Protein sequence: CASISLGMAYSYNEQFF. Based on the CDR3 plus reference TRBV28 and TRBJ2-1, the full variable domain is DVKVTQSSRYLVKRTGEKVFLECVQDMDHENMFWYRQDPGLGLRLIYFSYDVKMKEKGDIPEGYSVSREKKERFSLILESASTNQTSMYLCASISLGMAYSYNEQFFGPGTRLTVL.

As regards this clonotype: A much larger clone differs from this one at a single base, so this may be a read error. The CDR3 loop reads CASSVGRPAYKQYF. DNA of the CDR3: TGTGCCAGCAGTGTCGGGAGACCCGCCTACAAGCAGTACTTC. The chain recombines TRBV6-1 with TRBJ2-7; D is perhaps TRBD2 (6 bases). The germline V gene encodes CDR1 MNHNS and CDR2 SASEGT. The CDR3 is 14 residues long.

A note on this clonotype: A much larger clone is a single base away; this may be a read error. This chain connects TRBV6-1 to TRBJ2-7, with no clear D. The V gene lost 6 bases and the J gene lost 9 bases, with 12 bases spanning the gap. The V gene's germline CDR1 is MNHNS and CDR2 SASEGT. This CDR3 has 11 amino acids. In nucleotides, the CDR3 is TGTGCCAGCAGCGGGTCGCACGCGCAGTACTTC. Translation: CASSGSHAQYF.

In this sample, this clonotype turned up many times. This sequence joins TRBV6-1 and TRBJ2-7, with 11 bases matching TRBD2. Germline-derived CDR1 and CDR2 are MNHNS and SASEGT. This CDR3 contains 15 residues. Trimming cost V 6 bases and J 3 bases; bases outside gene matches: 7. The CDR3 nucleotides read TGTGCCAGCAGCGATCCCGGGACTAGCGGCTACGAGCAGTACTTC. Translated, it gives CASSDPGTSGYEQYF.

As for this clonotype: A much bigger clone sits one base away, suggesting this may be a read error. The CDR3, as DNA: TGCATCGTGAAACGGGGTGAGACCCAGTACTTC. Its translation is CIVKRGETQYF. The rearrangement uses TRBV29-1 and TRBJ2-5; a weak D match, TRBD2 (5 bases). This CDR3 contains 11 residues. Germline loops: CDR1 SQVTM, CDR2 ANQGSEA. Using reference TRBV29-1 and TRBJ2-5 for the parts outside the CDR3, the full variable domain is SAVISQKPSRDICQRGTSLTIQCQVDSQVTMMFWYRQQPGQSLTLIATANQGSEATYESGFVIDKFPISRPNLTFSTLTVSNMSPEDSSIYLCIVKRGETQYFGPGTRLLVL.

This clonotype was found once. The V and J genes are TRBV2 and TRBJ2-3, with D perhaps matching TRBD2 (7 bases). This CDR3 has 14 residues. CDR1 SNHLY and CDR2 FYNNEI come from the germline V gene. Trimming pared 4 bases from V and 4 bases from J, leaving 12 bases between. The CDR3 nucleotides read TGTGCCAGCAGTGGTATCGGGGGGCCAGATACGCAGTATTTT. It specifies CASSGIGGPDTQYF.